These 26 T cell receptor beta chains originate from one sample sequenced in a study of blood T cells in healthy people across ages. A J-beta primer mix and a sample-barcoded 5' primer were used in a second PCR of about 7 to 12 cycles. TCRdb re-derived calls from the 5' RACE reads in MiXCR, one entry per CDR3 protein. The sample records some 780,000 distinct CDR3 sequences, approximately 53% being singletons. Source material: blood. Source of these receptors: a man between 40 and 49 years old in good health.

CDR3 residues: CASEKGQDRNEQFF. The CDR3 coding sequence is TGTGCCAGCGAAAAGGGACAGGACAGGAATGAGCAGTTCTTC. The chain links TRBV25-1 to TRBJ2-1; TRBD1 matches 8 bases. The CDR3 covers 14 residues. The germline V gene encodes CDR1 MGHDK and CDR2 SYGVNS. V gave up 8 bases and J gave up 7 bases; unmatched junction bases: 10.

This sequence joins TRBV30 and TRBJ1-2; 7 bases agree with TRBD1. Germline CDR1 GTSNPN, CDR2 SVGIG (reference sequence). The V gene end was trimmed by 4 bases and the J gene end by 3 bases; junction bases not matched to a gene: 8. The CDR3 spans 14 residues. CDR3 in amino acids: CAWIRQGVDYGYTF. CDR3 DNA: TGTGCCTGGATCCGCCAGGGGGTAGACTATGGCTACACCTTC.

The chain carries TRBV28 and TRBJ1-5; the D is unclear. CDR3 length: 13 residues. V was trimmed by 3 bases and J by 7 bases, leaving 10 bases between them. Germline CDR1 reads MDHEN; CDR2 reads SYDVKM. The CDR3 protein is CASSFSEPQPQHF. The DNA of the CDR3 is TGTGCCAGCAGTTTTTCCGAACCCCAGCCCCAGCATTTT.

The genes are TRBV20-1 and TRBJ2-6, with D unclear. Trimming cost V 6 bases and J 6 bases, with 6 bases left between them. CDR1 is DFQATT, CDR2 SNEGSKA, per germline (reference sequence). CDR3 length equals 11 residues. CDR3 DNA sequence: TGCAGTGCGCCTTTGGCCAACGTCCTGACTTTC. Its translation: CSAPLANVLTF.

This clonotype was detected a few times. J is TRBJ1-2 and V is TRBV2, with 7 bases that match TRBD1. Germline V gene sequence: CDR1 SNHLY, CDR2 FYNNEI. There are 14 residues in the CDR3. V shed 8 bases, J shed 4 bases, and the junction held 10 bases outside the gene matches. In nucleotides, the CDR3 is TGTGCCAGCCGGGCCGGGACAGTGATCTATGGCTACACCTTC. This sequence encodes CASRAGTVIYGYTF.

The chain employs TRBV7-2 and TRBJ2-5; weak D call: TRBD2 (5 bases). Trimming shortened V by 5 bases and J by 1 base, and 11 bases separated the two germline ends. This CDR3 has 14 amino acids. Looked up from germline, CDR1 is SGHTA and CDR2 is FQGNSA. The chain's CDR3 is CASSPQAGQETQYF. The CDR3 DNA reads TGTGCCAGCAGCCCCCAGGCGGGCCAAGAGACCCAGTACTTC.

The gene calls are TRBV20-1 and TRBJ2-1; D is unclear. V was shortened by 1 base and J by 4 bases, with 11 bases between the two germline ends. CDR3 length: 14 residues. Germline loops: CDR1 DFQATT, CDR2 SNEGSKA (reference sequence). CDR3 sequence reads: CSARGGSLYNEQFF. CDR3 nucleotides: TGCAGTGCTAGAGGTGGTTCTCTATACAATGAGCAGTTCTTC.

This clonotype was seen more than once but under ten times. V usage is TRBV29-1 and J usage is TRBJ2-3, with TRBD1 as a possible D gene (5 bases). This CDR3 has 13 residues. V lost 5 bases and J lost 4, with 13 bases in between. Germline assignment: CDR1 SQVTM and CDR2 ANQGSEA. The CDR3 is CSVRIRAPDTQYF. The CDR3 bases are TGCAGCGTTAGAATCAGGGCCCCAGATACGCAGTATTTT.

Points on this clonotype: This may be a read error, as it is one base from a much larger clone. V usage is TRBV20-1 and J usage is TRBJ2-7; 8 bases line up with TRBD1. J gave up 7 bases and V 2 bases, and 13 bases lay outside the gene matches. The CDR3 is 15 residues long. Germline CDR1 and CDR2: DFQATT and SNEGSKA (reference sequence). CDR3 region: CSARRSGGEYNEQYF. The DNA of the CDR3 is TGCAGTGCTAGAAGGTCAGGGGGCGAATACAATGAGCAGTACTTC.

The V and J genes are TRBV20-1 and TRBJ2-1; 10 bases align to TRBD2. Germline V lookup: CDR1 DFQATT, CDR2 SNEGSKA (reference sequence). Trimming took 6 bases from V and 7 from J; bases not matched to a gene: 18. The CDR3 is 17 residues long. This CDR3 is CSARSRGKRGGPNEQFF. CDR3 nucleotides: TGCAGTGCCAGATCTCGGGGAAAGCGGGGGGGCCCAAATGAGCAGTTCTTC.

The genes are TRBV21-1 and TRBJ2-5; whether TRBD1, the table's D call, matches the DNA was not checked. TRBV21-1 is flagged as a pseudogene. This CDR3 spans 9 amino acids. The CDR3 sequence: CATPRTQYF. The CDR3 DNA sequence: TGTGCCACCCCTCGGACCCAGTACTTC.

V usage is TRBV28 and J usage is TRBJ1-6, with a tentative D call TRBD1 (5 bases). Germline values: CDR1 MDHEN, CDR2 SYDVKM. V was pared by 10 bases and J by 4 bases, with 17 bases between. The CDR3 runs 15 residues. The CDR3 here is CATEGPLTYNSPLHF. The CDR3 DNA reads as TGTGCCACCGAGGGGCCCCTCACATATAATTCACCCCTCCACTTT.

This chain links TRBV20-1 with TRBJ2-3; D is possibly TRBD2 (6 bases). Trimming left V 1 base short and J 1 base short, with 9 bases between. CDR1 DFQATT and CDR2 SNEGSKA come from the germline V gene (reference sequence). This CDR3 comprises 14 residues. The CDR3 reads CSARVSGRTDTQYF. CDR3 sequence (DNA): TGCAGTGCTAGAGTTAGCGGACGCACAGATACGCAGTATTTT.

This clonotype was observed a few times. The V gene is TRBV20-1, the J gene TRBJ2-4; 7 nucleotides match TRBD2. In germline, CDR1 is DFQATT, CDR2 SNEGSKA (reference sequence). The CDR3 totals 15 residues. V gave up 0 bases and J gave up 6 bases; unmatched junction bases: 8. The CDR3 region is CSARDPGGEANIQYF. The DNA of the CDR3 is TGCAGTGCTAGAGATCCGGGAGGTGAGGCAAACATTCAGTACTTC.

In its sample, this clonotype was seen a few times. The chain couples TRBV4-2 to TRBJ1-2; tentatively, D is TRBD1 (6 bases). Germline assignment: CDR1 LGHNA and CDR2 YNFKEQ. V was clipped by 1 base and J by 8 bases, with 17 bases between them. The CDR3 sequence is 15 residues long. The CDR3 reads CASSQVNRVHGGYTF. CDR3 coding DNA: TGTGCCAGCAGCCAAGTTAACAGGGTTCATGGGGGCTACACCTTC.

V gene TRBV5-6 combines with J gene TRBJ2-7, with 8 bases identical to TRBD1. CDR3 size: 15 residues. V lost 4 bases and J lost 4; bases outside the gene matches: 10. Germline-derived CDR1 and CDR2 are SGHDT and YYEEEE. The CDR3 region has the DNA TGTGCCAGCAGCGCCCGACAGGGGACTCTTTACGAGCAGTACTTC. It translates to CASSARQGTLYEQYF.

The CDR3 DNA reads TGCGCCAGCAGCTTGGCTCTTTCCGGGTTTGCAGGACCCTCCTACGAGCAGTACTTC. Amino acid sequence: CASSLALSGFAGPSYEQYF. The chain joins TRBV5-1 to TRBJ2-7; unclear D gene. Germline values: CDR1 SGHRS, CDR2 YFSETQ. The CDR3 totals 19 residues. V lost 0 bases, J lost 0 bases, and 22 bases lay in between.

This clonotype occurred a few times. The chain recombines TRBV12-3 or TRBV12-4 with TRBJ2-1; possibly TRBD1 for D (7 bases). This CDR3 region has 14 residues. V was cut by 3 bases and J by 9 bases, with 15 bases left in between. In nucleotides, the CDR3 is TGTGCCAGCAGTTTGGGGCAGGGGGGTGGTGAGCAGTTCTTC. Amino acid sequence: CASSLGQGGGEQFF.

This clonotype was seen a few times. This chain joins TRBV12-3 or TRBV12-4 and TRBJ1-2, with unresolved D. The V end lost 2 bases, the J end lost 3 bases, and 7 bases lay between the germline ends. The CDR3 consists of 13 residues. The CDR3 here is CASSLRPDYGYTF. As DNA, the CDR3 is TGTGCCAGCAGTTTACGGCCGGACTATGGCTACACCTTC.

V is TRBV7-2 and J is TRBJ1-1; TRBD1 aligns across 7 bases. After removal of 5 bases from V and 2 bases from J, the junction contained 8 bases not matched to a gene. This CDR3 spans 15 amino acids. Germline values: CDR1 SGHTA, CDR2 FQGNSA. CDR3 nucleotides: TGTGCCAGCAGCCCATTAGGGACAGCAAACACTGAAGCTTTCTTT. It encodes CASSPLGTANTEAFF.

V is TRBV7-2 and J is TRBJ2-3; D is undetermined. The V end lost 2 bases, the J end lost 10 bases, and 10 bases lay between the germline ends. The CDR3 is made up of 12 amino acids. CDR1 and CDR2 (germline): SGHTA, FQGNSA. For the CDR3, the DNA is TGTGCCAGCAGCTTACCTGGCCCTCCGCAGTATTTT. Residues: CASSLPGPPQYF.

In regard to this clonotype: One end of the junction does not line up with germline, which may come from a read error. This chain uses TRBV4-3 with TRBJ2-3; D uncertain. The V gene's germline CDR1 is LGHNA and CDR2 YSLEER. The CDR3 runs to 13 residues. The CDR3 sequence is CTSSQEAGDTQYF. The CDR3 DNA reads TGCACCAGCAGCCAAGAAGCCGGTGATACGCAGTATTTT.

The chain recombines TRBV10-3 with TRBJ2-1, with 15 bases lining up with TRBD2. This CDR3 region has 17 residues. The germline CDR1 and CDR2 sequences are ENHRY and SYGVKD. V was clipped by 2 bases and J by 6 bases; unmatched bases: 5. The DNA for the CDR3 is TGTGCCATCAGTGAGGTTGGGACTAGCGGGAGGCGCAATGAGCAGTTCTTC. Its protein product is CAISEVGTSGRRNEQFF.

The chain couples TRBV9 to TRBJ2-1, with 8 bases lining up with TRBD2. The J call is in doubt because the DNA end fits TRBJ2-7 better. Looked up from germline, CDR1 is SGDLS and CDR2 is YYNGEE. The CDR3 runs 18 residues. The CDR3 protein is CASSVSPPSSGGNNEQYF. The CDR3 nucleotides are TGTGCCAGCAGCGTCAGTCCCCCTTCCAGCGGGGGTAACAATGAGCAGTACTTC.

Only a few counts were recorded for this clonotype. V usage is TRBV5-1 and J usage is TRBJ2-7; tentatively, D is TRBD1 or TRBD2 (5 bases each). The CDR3 runs to 15 residues. Trimming took off 3 bases at V and 1 base at J, with 14 bases between the two ends. Germline values: CDR1 SGHRS, CDR2 YFSETQ. The CDR3 nucleotides read TGCGCCAGCAGCTCGACATCCTGGGGGTCCTACGAGCAGTACTTC. Its translation is CASSSTSWGSYEQYF.

The rearrangement links TRBV20-1 to TRBJ2-4; the D is unclear. Germline V gene data show CDR1 as DFQATT and CDR2 as SNEGSKA (reference sequence). V was cut by 6 bases and J by 0 bases, with 9 bases left in between. The CDR3 runs to 13 residues. The CDR3 spells CSATYPAKNIQYF. CDR3 DNA: TGCAGTGCAACCTATCCAGCCAAAAACATTCAGTACTTC.